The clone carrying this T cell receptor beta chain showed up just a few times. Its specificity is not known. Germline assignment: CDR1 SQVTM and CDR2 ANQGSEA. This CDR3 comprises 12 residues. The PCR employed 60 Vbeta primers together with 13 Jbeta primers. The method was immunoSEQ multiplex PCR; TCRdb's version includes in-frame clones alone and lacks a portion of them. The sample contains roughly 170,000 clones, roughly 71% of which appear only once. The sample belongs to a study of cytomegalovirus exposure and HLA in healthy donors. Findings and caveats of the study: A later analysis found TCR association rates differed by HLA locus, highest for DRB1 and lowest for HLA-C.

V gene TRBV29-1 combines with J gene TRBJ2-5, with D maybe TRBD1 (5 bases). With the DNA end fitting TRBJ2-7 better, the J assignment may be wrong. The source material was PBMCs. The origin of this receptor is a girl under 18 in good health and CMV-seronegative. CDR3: CSVVTATYEQYF. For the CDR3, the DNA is TGCAGCGTTGTGACAGCGACCTACGAGCAGTACTTC.